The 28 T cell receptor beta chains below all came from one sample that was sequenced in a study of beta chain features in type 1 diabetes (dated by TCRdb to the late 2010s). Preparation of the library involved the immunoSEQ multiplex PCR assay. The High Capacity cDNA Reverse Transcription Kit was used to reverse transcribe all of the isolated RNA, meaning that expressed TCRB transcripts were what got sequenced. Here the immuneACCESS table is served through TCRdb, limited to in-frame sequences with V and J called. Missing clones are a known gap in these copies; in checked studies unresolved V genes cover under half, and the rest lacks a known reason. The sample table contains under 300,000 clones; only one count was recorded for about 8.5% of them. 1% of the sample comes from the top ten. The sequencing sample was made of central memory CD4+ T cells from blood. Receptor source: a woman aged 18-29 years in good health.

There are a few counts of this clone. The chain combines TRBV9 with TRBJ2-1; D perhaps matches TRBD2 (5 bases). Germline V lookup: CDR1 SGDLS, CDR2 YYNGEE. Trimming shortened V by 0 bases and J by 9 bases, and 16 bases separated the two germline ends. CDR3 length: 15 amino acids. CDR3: CASSVDWEPSREQFF. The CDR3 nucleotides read TGTGCCAGCAGCGTAGATTGGGAGCCCTCTCGTGAGCAGTTCTTC.

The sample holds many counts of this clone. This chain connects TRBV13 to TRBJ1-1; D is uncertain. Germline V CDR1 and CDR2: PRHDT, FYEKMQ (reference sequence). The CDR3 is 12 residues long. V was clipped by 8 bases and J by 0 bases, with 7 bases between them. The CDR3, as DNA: TGTGCCAGCGGAGTCATGAACACTGAAGCTTTCTTT. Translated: CASGVMNTEAFF.

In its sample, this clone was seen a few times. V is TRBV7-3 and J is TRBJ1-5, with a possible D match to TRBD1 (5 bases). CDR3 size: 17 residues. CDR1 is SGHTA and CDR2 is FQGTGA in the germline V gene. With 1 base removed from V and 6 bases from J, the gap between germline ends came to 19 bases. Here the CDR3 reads CASSLIFLGREAQPQHF. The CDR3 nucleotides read TGTGCCAGCAGCTTAATCTTTTTGGGCAGGGAGGCTCAGCCCCAGCATTTT.

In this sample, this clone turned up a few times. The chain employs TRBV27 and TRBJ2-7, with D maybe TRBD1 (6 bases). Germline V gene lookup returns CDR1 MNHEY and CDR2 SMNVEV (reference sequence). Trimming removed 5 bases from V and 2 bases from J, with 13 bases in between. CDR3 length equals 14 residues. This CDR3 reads CASSDTGRTYEQYF. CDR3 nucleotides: TGTGCCAGCAGTGATACAGGGCGAACCTACGAGCAGTACTTC.

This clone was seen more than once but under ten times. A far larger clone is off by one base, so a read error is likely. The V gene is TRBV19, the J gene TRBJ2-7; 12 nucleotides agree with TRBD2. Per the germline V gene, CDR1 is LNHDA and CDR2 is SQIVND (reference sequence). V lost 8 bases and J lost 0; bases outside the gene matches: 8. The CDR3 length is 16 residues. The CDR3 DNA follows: TGTGCCAGTCGTACCCCGACTAGCGGGAGCTCCTACGAGCAGTACTTC. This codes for CASRTPTSGSSYEQYF. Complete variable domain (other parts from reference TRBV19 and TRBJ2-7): DGGITQSPKYLFRKEGQNVTLSCEQNLNHDAMYWYRQDPGQGLRLIYYSQIVNDFQKGDIAEGYSVSREKKESFPLTVTSAQKNPTAFYLCASRTPTSGSSYEQYFGPGTRLTVT.

Here the CDR3 reads CASSFGTDTEAFF. CDR3 bases: TGTGCCAGCAGTTTTGGGACTGACACTGAAGCTTTCTTT. This sequence joins TRBV28 and TRBJ1-1, with D perhaps matching TRBD1 (5 bases). CDR3 size: 13 residues. V lost 3 bases to trimming and J lost 3 bases, with 8 bases between them. From germline, CDR1 is MDHEN and CDR2 SYDVKM.

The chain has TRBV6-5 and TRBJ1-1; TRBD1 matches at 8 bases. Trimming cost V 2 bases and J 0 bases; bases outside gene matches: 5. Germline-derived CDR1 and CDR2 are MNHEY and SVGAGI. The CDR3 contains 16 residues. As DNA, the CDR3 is TGTGCCAGCAGTTACGGGACAGGAAGCATGAACACTGAAGCTTTCTTT. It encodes CASSYGTGSMNTEAFF.

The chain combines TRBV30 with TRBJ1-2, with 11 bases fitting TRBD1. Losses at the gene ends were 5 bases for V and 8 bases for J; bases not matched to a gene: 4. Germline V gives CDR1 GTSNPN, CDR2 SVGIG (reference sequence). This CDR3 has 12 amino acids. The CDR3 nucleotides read TGTGCCTGGGGACAGGGGGCGACCGGCTACACCTTC. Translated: CAWGQGATGYTF.

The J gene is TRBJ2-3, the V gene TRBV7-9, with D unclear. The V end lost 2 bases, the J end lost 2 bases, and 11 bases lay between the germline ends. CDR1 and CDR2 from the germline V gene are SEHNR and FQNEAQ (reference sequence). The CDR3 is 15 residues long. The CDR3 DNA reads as TGTGCCAGCAGCTTAAGCCAGGTGTTCACAGATACGCAGTATTTT. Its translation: CASSLSQVFTDTQYF.

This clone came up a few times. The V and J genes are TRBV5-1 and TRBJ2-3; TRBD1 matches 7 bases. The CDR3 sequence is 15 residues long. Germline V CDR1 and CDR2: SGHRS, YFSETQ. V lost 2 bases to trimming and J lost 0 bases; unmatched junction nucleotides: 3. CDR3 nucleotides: TGCGCCAGCAGCTTATCGGGACAGAGCACAGATACGCAGTATTTT. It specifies CASSLSGQSTDTQYF.

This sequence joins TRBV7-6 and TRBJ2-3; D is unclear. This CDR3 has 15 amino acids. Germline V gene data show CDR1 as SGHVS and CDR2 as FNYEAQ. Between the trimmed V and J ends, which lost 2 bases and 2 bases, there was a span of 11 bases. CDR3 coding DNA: TGTGCCAGCAGCTTACTGGCGACTTCCACAGATACGCAGTATTTT. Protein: CASSLLATSTDTQYF.

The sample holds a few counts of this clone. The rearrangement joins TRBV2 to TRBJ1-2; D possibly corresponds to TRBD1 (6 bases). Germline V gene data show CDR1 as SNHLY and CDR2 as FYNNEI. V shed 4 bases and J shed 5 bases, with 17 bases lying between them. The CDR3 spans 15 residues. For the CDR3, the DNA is TGTGCCAGCAGTGCCGACCGCGGGGGCGGGTATGGCTACACCTTC. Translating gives CASSADRGGGYGYTF.

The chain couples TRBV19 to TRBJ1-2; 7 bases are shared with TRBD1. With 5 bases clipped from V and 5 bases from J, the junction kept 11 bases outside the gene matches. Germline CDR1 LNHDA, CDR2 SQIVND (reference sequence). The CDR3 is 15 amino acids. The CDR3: CASSFPGTESYGYTF. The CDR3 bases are TGTGCCAGTAGTTTCCCCGGGACAGAAAGTTATGGCTACACCTTC. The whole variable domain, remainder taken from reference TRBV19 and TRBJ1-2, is DGGITQSPKYLFRKEGQNVTLSCEQNLNHDAMYWYRQDPGQGLRLIYYSQIVNDFQKGDIAEGYSVSREKKESFPLTVTSAQKNPTAFYLCASSFPGTESYGYTFGSGTRLTVV.

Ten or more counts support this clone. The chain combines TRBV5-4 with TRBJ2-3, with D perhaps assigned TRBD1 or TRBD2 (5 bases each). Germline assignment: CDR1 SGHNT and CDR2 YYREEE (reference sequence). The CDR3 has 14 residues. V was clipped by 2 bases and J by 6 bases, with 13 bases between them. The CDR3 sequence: CASSFNKGTDTQYF. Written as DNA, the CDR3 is TGTGCCAGCAGCTTCAATAAGGGGACCGATACGCAGTATTTT.

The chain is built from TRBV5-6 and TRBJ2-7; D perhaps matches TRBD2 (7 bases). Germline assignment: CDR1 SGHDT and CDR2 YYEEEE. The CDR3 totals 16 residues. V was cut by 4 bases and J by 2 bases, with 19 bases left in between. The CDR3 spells CASSRGKRGLTYEQYV. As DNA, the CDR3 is TGTGCCAGCAGCAGGGGGAAACGGGGACTAACCTACGAGCAGTACGTC.

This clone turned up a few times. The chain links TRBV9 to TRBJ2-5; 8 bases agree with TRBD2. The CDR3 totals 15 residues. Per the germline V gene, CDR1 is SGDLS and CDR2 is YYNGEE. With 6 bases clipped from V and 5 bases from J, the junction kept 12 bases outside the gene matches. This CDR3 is CASTQNSGAGETQYF. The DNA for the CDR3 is TGTGCCAGCACCCAAAATAGCGGGGCCGGGGAGACCCAGTACTTC.

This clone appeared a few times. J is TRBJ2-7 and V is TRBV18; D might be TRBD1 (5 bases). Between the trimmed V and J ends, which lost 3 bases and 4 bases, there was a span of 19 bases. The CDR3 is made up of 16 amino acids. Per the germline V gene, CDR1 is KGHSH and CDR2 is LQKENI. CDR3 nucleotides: TGTGCCAGCTCACCGCCAGGGAAGGTGGAGTCATACGAGCAGTACTTC. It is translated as CASSPPGKVESYEQYF.

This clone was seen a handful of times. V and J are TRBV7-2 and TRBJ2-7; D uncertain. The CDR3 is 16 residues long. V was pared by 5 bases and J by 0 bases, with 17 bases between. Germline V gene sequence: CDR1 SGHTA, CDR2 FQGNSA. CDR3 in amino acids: CASSTGSSLSSYEQYF. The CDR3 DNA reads TGTGCCAGCAGCACCGGGTCCTCCTTAAGCTCCTACGAGCAGTACTTC.

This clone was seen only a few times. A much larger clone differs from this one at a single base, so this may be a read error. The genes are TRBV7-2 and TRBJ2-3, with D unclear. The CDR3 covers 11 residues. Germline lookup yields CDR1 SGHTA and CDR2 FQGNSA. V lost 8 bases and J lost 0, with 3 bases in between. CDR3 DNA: TGTGCCAGCGGAAGCACAGATACGCAGTATTTT. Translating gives CASGSTDTQYF. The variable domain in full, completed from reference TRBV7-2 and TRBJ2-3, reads GAGVSQSPSNKVTEKGKDVELRCDPISGHTALYWYRQSLGQGLEFLIYFQGNSAPDKSGLPSDRFSAERTGGSVSTLTIQRTQQEDSAVYLCASGSTDTQYFGPGTRLTVL.

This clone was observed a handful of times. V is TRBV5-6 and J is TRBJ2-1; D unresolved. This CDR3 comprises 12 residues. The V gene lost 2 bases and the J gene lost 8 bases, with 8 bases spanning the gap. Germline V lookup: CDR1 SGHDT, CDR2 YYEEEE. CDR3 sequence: CASSFSGHEQFF. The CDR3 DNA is TGTGCCAGCAGCTTTTCGGGCCATGAGCAGTTCTTC.

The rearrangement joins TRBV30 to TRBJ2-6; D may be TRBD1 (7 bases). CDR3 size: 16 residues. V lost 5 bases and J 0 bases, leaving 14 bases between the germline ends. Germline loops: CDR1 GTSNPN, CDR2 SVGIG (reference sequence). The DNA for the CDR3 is TGTGCCTGGGCGGGACAGTCGATCTCTGGGGCCAACGTCCTGACTTTC. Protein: CAWAGQSISGANVLTF.

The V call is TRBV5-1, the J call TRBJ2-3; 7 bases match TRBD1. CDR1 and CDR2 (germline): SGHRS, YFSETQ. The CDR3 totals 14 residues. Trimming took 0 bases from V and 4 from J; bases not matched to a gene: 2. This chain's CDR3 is CASSLVQGADTQYF. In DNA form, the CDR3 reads TGCGCCAGCAGCTTGGTCCAGGGGGCAGATACGCAGTATTTT.

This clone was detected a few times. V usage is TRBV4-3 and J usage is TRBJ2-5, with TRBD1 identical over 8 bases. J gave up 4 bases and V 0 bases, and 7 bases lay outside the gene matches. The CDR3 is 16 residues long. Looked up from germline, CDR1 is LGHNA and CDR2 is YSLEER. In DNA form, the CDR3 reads TGCGCCAGCAGCCAAGAATGGGGAACAGGGGGAGAGACCCAGTACTTC. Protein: CASSQEWGTGGETQYF.

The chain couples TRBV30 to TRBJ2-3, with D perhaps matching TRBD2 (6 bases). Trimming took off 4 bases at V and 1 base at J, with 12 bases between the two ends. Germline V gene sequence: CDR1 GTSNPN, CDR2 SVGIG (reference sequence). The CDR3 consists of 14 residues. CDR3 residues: CAWILRGRTDTQYF. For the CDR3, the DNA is TGTGCCTGGATTCTGCGGGGACGCACAGATACGCAGTATTTT.

CDR3 protein: CASSQWAGWCVNQPQHF. As DNA, the CDR3 is TGCGCCAGCAGTCAATGGGCAGGGTGGTGCGTCAATCAGCCCCAGCATTTT. The chain uses TRBV23-1 and TRBJ1-5; TRBD1 is a possible D gene (5 bases). TRBV23-1 is annotated as an ORF whose role is uncertain. The CDR3 consists of 17 residues. Trimming shortened V by 1 base and J by 3 bases, and 16 bases separated the two germline ends.

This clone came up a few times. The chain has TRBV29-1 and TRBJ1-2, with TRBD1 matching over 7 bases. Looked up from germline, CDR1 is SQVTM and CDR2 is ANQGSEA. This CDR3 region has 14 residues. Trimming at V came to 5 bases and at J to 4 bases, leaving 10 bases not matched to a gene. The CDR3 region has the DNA TGCAGCGTTCTTGGGGGACAGCGCCCCTATGGCTACACCTTC. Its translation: CSVLGGQRPYGYTF.

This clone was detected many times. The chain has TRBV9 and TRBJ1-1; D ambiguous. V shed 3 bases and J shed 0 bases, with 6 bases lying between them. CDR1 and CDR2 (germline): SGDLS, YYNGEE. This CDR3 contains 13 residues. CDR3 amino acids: CASSANMNTEAFF. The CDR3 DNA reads TGTGCCAGCAGCGCTAACATGAACACTGAAGCTTTCTTT.

The CDR3 coding sequence is TGTGCCTGGAGTTTGAGGACTAGCGAGGAGACCCAGTACTTC. It codes for CAWSLRTSEETQYF. The V gene is TRBV30, the J gene TRBJ2-5, with 9 bases aligning to TRBD2. In germline, CDR1 is GTSNPN, CDR2 SVGIG (reference sequence). This CDR3 contains 14 residues. Losses at the gene ends were 2 bases for V and 5 bases for J; bases not matched to a gene: 6.